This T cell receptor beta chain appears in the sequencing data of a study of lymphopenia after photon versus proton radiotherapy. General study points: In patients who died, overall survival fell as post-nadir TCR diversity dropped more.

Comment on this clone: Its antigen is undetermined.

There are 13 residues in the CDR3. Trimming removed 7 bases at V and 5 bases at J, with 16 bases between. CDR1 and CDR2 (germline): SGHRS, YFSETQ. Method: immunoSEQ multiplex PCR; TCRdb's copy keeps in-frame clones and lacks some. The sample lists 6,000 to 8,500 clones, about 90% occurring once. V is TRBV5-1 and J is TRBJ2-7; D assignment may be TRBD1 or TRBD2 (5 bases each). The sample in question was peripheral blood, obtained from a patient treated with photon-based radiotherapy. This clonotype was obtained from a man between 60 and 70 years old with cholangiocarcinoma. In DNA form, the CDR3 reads TGCGCCAGCCTGGACGAGGGGCGCGACGAGCAGTACTTC. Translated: CASLDEGRDEQYF.